This T cell receptor beta chain appears in the sequencing data of a study of cytomegalovirus exposure and HLA in healthy donors. Findings and caveats of the study: Most sequenced TCRs were rare (though some public TCRs occurred in many donors).

This table comes from immunoSEQ multiplex PCR, and its TCRdb copy is limited to in-frame clones, with some not included. This table holds around 120,000 clones, about 91% found once. Note on this clone: Its antigen is undetermined.

The V gene's germline CDR1 is SGHRS and CDR2 YFSETQ. Trimming left V 0 bases short and J 2 bases short, with 13 bases between. The CDR3 spans 16 residues. Sequences were obtained from PBMCs. The genes are TRBV5-1 and TRBJ2-3, with a possible D match to TRBD2 (6 bases). The TCR originated in a man aged 18 to 30 in good health and CMV-seronegative. CDR3 nucleotide sequence: TGCGCCAGCAGCTTGGGGGACTCCGGGAACACAGATACGCAGTATTTT. Protein sequence: CASSLGDSGNTDTQYF.